This is a list of T cell receptor beta chains from one sample in a study of monozygotic twins with inflammatory bowel disease. Using the 5' RACE reads, TCRdb records one entry per CDR3 protein without DNA. The sample yields approximately 390,000 distinct CDR3 sequences, of which the top ten take up less than 2.5%. The sequenced sample was blood. The receptor source for this set is a human donor with ulcerative colitis or Crohn's disease, or a healthy co-twin of an affected twin (not recorded which). The CDR3 runs from the conserved cysteine through the conserved F or W. Each record gives: CDR3 protein, J gene, V gene.

CSVRESSGANVLTF | TRBJ2-6 | TRBV20-1
CASSVGVLAGELFF | TRBJ2-2 | TRBV9
CASSLLQGKGEKLFF | TRBJ1-4 | TRBV7-2
CASIRRGNTEAFF | TRBJ1-1 | TRBV28
CSESSPLNTEAFF | TRBJ1-1 | TRBV20-1
CASSPAGAGELFF | TRBJ2-2 | TRBV7-2
CASSLGESGAYYEQYF | TRBJ2-7 | TRBV11-2
CAWRAGGPPDTQYF | TRBJ2-3 | TRBV30
CASSLAGTGSEAFF | TRBJ1-1 | TRBV5-1
CASSLGAAGVRTGELFF | TRBJ2-2 | TRBV5-1
CASSQDLARGGQYF | TRBJ2-5 | TRBV3-1
CASLQGSYEQYF | TRBJ2-7 | TRBV2
CASSQDGVRAYEQYF | TRBJ2-7 | TRBV3-1
CASSVTGGAGYTF | TRBJ1-2 | TRBV6-1
CASSSQDSPLHF | TRBJ1-6 | TRBV7-6
CASSLAHQYQETQYF | TRBJ2-5 | TRBV5-4
CASRREILYSTDTQYF | TRBJ2-3 | TRBV6-1
CASSGGLGPYEQYF | TRBJ2-7 | TRBV27
CASSPSLGGVRQFF | TRBJ2-1 | TRBV6-6
CASSPRGGRVSYNEQFF | TRBJ2-1 | TRBV7-9
CAWRGTGTGNTIYF | TRBJ1-3 | TRBV30
CASRLGSYEQYF | TRBJ2-7 | TRBV25-1
CASSHLPSEASEQYF | TRBJ2-7 | TRBV3-1
CASSTGRRIADTQYF | TRBJ2-3 | TRBV19
CASSQQRDYGYTF | TRBJ1-2 | TRBV5-6
CASREFSGANVLTF | TRBJ2-6 | TRBV2
CASSSDRGSGNTIYF | TRBJ1-3 | TRBV5-1
CASSLDRVENSPLHF | TRBJ1-6 | TRBV11-2
CASAGERDSYEQYF | TRBJ2-7 | TRBV27
CAISEGRGPYNEQFF | TRBJ2-1 | TRBV10-3
CASSITGTSGQETQYF | TRBJ2-5 | TRBV7-2
CASSQDRDRVSRINQPQHF | TRBJ1-5 | TRBV3-1
CASSLKWLAGKTNTQYF | TRBJ2-3 | TRBV13
CASSSSSSGNTIYF | TRBJ1-3 | TRBV7-9
CASSGYIANTGELFF | TRBJ2-2 | TRBV19
CASSARETSGSRTDTQYF | TRBJ2-3 | TRBV9
CASSLIAGGPAEQFF | TRBJ2-1 | TRBV7-2
CASSLNWNMEQYF | TRBJ2-7 | TRBV11-2
CASSQSSYNSPLHF | TRBJ1-6 | TRBV7-2
CASSLNREQYF | TRBJ2-7 | TRBV11-2